The rows below give T cell receptor beta chains drawn from one sample of a study of blood T cell repertoires in COVID-19. Repertoires were generated with immunoSEQ multiplex PCR, while TCRdb's copy carries only in-frame clones and drops some. The sample lists roughly 67,000 clones; approximately 95% were seen once. The sample taken for sequencing was peripheral blood. The receptors come from a man in his 70s with active COVID-19. The CDR3 runs from the conserved cysteine through the conserved F or W. Each record gives: CDR3 DNA, CDR3 protein, D gene, CDR3 length, clone size, J gene, V gene. The D gene is left open where the match is weak. The size of a clone is reported for some rows only, either as once, few or many, or as a class for expanded clones.

TGCAGTGCGCGTACTCCCGACGAGCAGTACTTC,CSARTPDEQYF,-,11,-,TRBJ2-7,TRBV20-1
TGCAGCGTTGGGCCTTCACCTAACTATGGCTACACCTTC,CSVGPSPNYGYTF,-,13,-,TRBJ1-2,TRBV29-1
TGTGCCAGCAGCCCCAGGGGCGCAGTCCAAGAGACCCAGTACTTC,CASSPRGAVQETQYF,-,15,-,TRBJ2-5,TRBV11-3
TGCGCCAGCAGCCTCAAGGTCGTTTTAGCGGGGGCAGCTGATTACGGGGAGCTGTTTTTT,CASSLKVVLAGAADYGELFF,TRBD2,20,-,TRBJ2-2,TRBV4-1
TGTGCCAGCAGCGTCTTTATTGGGGGACAGAGAAACAATCAGCCCCAGCATTTT,CASSVFIGGQRNNQPQHF,TRBD1,18,-,TRBJ1-5,TRBV9
TGTGCCAGCAGCCCTCGGAGGGCAAAATATCGCTACACCTTC,CASSPRRAKYRYTF,-,14,-,TRBJ1-2,TRBV7-2
TGTGCCAGCAGCAGACCTAGCGGGGGGGCTTCATACGAGCAGTACTTC,CASSRPSGGASYEQYF,TRBD2,16,-,TRBJ2-7,TRBV11-2
TGTGCCAGCAGACCAGGGACACTAGGGAATTCACCCCTCCACTTT,CASRPGTLGNSPLHF,-,15,-,TRBJ1-6,TRBV27
TGTGCCAGTACAAAGAGGGGGACACAAAGTCATAGCAATCAGCCCCAGCATTTT,CASTKRGTQSHSNQPQHF,-,18,-,TRBJ1-5,TRBV19
TGCAGTGCGCCTTACAGGGGGCAGCAGTTCTTC,CSAPYRGQQFF,TRBD1,11,-,TRBJ2-1,TRBV20-1
TGTGCCAGCAGCTTCTCTTCGGGGGCTGAAGCTTTCTTT,CASSFSSGAEAFF,-,13,-,TRBJ1-1,TRBV7-8
TGTGCCAGCAGCTTAGGTCTTGCTGGACAGGGTATTAACACCATATATTTT,CASSLGLAGQGINTIYF,TRBD1,17,-,TRBJ1-3,TRBV7-6
TGTGCTAGCAGCTTAACCGGTGGCACAGATACGCAGTATTTT,CASSLTGGTDTQYF,-,14,-,TRBJ2-3,TRBV7-7
TGTGCCAGTAGTACCTCAGGGGTGGAGACCCAGTACTTC,CASSTSGVETQYF,-,13,once,TRBJ2-5,TRBV19
TGTGCCATCAGTGATATAGTCAGGGGGCGAGGCAATCAGCCCCAGCATTTT,CAISDIVRGRGNQPQHF,TRBD1,17,-,TRBJ1-5,TRBV10-3
TGCGCCAGCAGCCAGGACAGGGGTGGCACCGGGGAGCTGTTTTTT,CASSQDRGGTGELFF,TRBD1,15,-,TRBJ2-2,TRBV5-1
TGTGCCAGTAGTAAAAGCGTGAACACCGGGGAGCTGTTTTTT,CASSKSVNTGELFF,-,14,-,TRBJ2-2,TRBV19
TGTGCCAGCAGTGCTCCGGGACAGGGGGGCGATACGCAGTATTTT,CASSAPGQGGDTQYF,TRBD1,15,-,TRBJ2-3,TRBV28
TGTGCCAGCAGTTCCGTAGCGGGGGCCGCAGATACGCAGTATTTT,CASSSVAGAADTQYF,TRBD2,15,-,TRBJ2-3,TRBV27
TGTGCCAGCGTTGGGAACCGGCGGGTGGCGGGTTCGAACACTGAAGCTTTCTTT,CASVGNRRVAGSNTEAFF,-,18,-,TRBJ1-1,TRBV2
TGTGCCAGCAGCTTAGCGGCCCTCCCCGCGGATGAGCAGTTCTTC,CASSLAALPADEQFF,-,15,-,TRBJ2-1,TRBV7-2
TGTGCCAGCCACGGGGCTTTTGGAAGGGGGTCTCAAGAGACCCAGTACTTC,CASHGAFGRGSQETQYF,-,17,-,TRBJ2-5,TRBV11-3
TGTGCCAGCAGTTACTCGCGGATGGCGAGCACTGAAGCTTTCTTT,CASSYSRMASTEAFF,-,15,-,TRBJ1-1,TRBV6-5
TGTGCCAGCAGCTTGGGACTAGCGGGGGGAGATACGCAGTATTTT,CASSLGLAGGDTQYF,TRBD2,15,-,TRBJ2-3,TRBV7-6
TGTGCCAGCAGCGTAACAGGCGGAGTCCACACAGATACGCAGTATTTT,CASSVTGGVHTDTQYF,-,16,once,TRBJ2-3,TRBV9
TGTGCTAGTGGCCAGGGACAGGGGGATCAGCCCCAGCATTTT,CASGQGQGDQPQHF,TRBD1,14,-,TRBJ1-5,TRBV12-5
TGTGCCAGCAGCTTGCCACAGGGTGCAGATACGCAGTATTTT,CASSLPQGADTQYF,-,14,once,TRBJ2-3,TRBV11-3